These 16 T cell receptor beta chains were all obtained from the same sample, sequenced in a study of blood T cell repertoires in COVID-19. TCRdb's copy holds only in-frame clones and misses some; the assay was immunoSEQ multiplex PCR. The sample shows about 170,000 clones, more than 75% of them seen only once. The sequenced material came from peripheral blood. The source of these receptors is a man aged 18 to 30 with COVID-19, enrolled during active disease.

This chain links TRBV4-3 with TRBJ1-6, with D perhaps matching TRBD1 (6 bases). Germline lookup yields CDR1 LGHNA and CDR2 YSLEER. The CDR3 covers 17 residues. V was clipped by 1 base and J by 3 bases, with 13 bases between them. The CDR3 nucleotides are TGCGCCAGCAGCCAAGTCCGGGACAACCTCTATAATTCACCCCTCCACTTT. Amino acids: CASSQVRDNLYNSPLHF.

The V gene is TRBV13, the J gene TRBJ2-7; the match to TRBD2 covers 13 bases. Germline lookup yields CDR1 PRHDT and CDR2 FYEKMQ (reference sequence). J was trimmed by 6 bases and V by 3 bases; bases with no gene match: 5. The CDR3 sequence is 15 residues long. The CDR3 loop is CASSFGLAGVIEQYF. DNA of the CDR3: TGTGCCAGCAGCTTCGGACTAGCGGGGGTTATCGAGCAGTACTTC.

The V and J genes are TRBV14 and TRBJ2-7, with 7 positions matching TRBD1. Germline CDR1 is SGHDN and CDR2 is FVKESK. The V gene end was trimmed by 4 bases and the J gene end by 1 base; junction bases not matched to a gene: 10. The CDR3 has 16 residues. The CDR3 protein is CASSLFRGTDSYEQYF. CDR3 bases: TGTGCCAGCAGCCTATTCAGGGGGACAGATTCCTACGAGCAGTACTTC. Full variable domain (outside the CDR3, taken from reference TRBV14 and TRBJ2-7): EAGVTQFPSHSVIEKGQTVTLRCDPISGHDNLYWYRRVMGKEIKFLLHFVKESKQDESGMPNNRFLAERTGGTYSTLKVQPAELEDSGVYFCASSLFRGTDSYEQYFGPGTRLTVT.

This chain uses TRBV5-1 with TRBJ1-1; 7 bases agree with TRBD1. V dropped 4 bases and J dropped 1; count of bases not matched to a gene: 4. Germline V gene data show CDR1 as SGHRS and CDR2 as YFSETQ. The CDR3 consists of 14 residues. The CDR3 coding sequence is TGCGCCAGCAGCGAAGGGGGCCCGAACACTGAAGCTTTCTTT. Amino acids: CASSEGGPNTEAFF.

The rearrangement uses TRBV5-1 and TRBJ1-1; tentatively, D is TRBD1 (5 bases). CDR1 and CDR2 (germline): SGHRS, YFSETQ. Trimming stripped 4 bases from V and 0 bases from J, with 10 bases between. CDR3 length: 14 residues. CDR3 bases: TGCGCCAGCAGCGGGGGGACGGTGAACACTGAAGCTTTCTTT. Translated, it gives CASSGGTVNTEAFF.

CDR3 DNA: TGTGCCAGCAGCTTTGCGGCAGGGGCCGAGCAGTACTTC. Translation gives CASSFAAGAEQYF. V gene TRBV5-6 combines with J gene TRBJ2-7; tentative D call: TRBD1 (6 bases). Deletions cut 2 bases from V and 6 bases from J, with 12 bases between. The CDR3 has 13 residues. In germline, CDR1 is SGHDT, CDR2 YYEEEE.

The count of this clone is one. DNA of the CDR3: TGCGCCAGCACGAGGTCCGACTACACAGATACGCAGTATTTT. Translation: CASTRSDYTDTQYF. The chain carries TRBV5-1 and TRBJ2-3, with D perhaps matching TRBD2 (5 bases). CDR1 and CDR2 from the germline V gene are SGHRS and YFSETQ. V lost 6 bases and J lost 2, with 13 bases in between. This CDR3 is built from 14 residues.

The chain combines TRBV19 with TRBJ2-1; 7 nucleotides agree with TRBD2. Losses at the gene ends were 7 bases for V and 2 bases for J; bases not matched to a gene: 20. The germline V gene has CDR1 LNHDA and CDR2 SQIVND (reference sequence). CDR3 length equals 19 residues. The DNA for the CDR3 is TGTGCCAGTACCGCGACTAGCCGAGGCCCTTGGGCCCCCTACAATGAGCAGTTCTTC. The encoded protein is CASTATSRGPWAPYNEQFF.

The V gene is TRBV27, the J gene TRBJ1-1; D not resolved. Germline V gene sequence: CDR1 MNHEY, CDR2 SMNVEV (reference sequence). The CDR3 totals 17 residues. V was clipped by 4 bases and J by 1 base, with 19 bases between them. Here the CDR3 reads CASSSARLSPRNTEAFF. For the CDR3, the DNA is TGTGCCAGCAGTTCCGCCAGACTGTCCCCCAGGAACACTGAAGCTTTCTTT.

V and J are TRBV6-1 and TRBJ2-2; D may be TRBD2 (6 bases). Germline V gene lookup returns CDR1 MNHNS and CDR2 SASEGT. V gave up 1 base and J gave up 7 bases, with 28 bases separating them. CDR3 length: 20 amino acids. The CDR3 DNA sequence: TGTGCCAGCAGTGAAGGGGGACTTTTCATAGATAAAAGATGGTGCGGGGAGCTGTTTTTT. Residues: CASSEGGLFIDKRWCGELFF.

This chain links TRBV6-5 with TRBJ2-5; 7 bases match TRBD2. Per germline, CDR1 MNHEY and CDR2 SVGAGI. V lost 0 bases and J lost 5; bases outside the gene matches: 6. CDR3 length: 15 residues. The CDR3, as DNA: TGTGCCAGCAGTTACTCGTGGGGAGCGGGGGAGACCCAGTACTTC. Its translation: CASSYSWGAGETQYF.

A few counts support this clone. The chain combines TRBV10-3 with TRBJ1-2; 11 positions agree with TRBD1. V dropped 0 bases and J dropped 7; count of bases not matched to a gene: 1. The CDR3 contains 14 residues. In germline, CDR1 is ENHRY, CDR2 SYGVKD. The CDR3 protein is CAISESGQGVGYTF. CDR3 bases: TGTGCCATCAGTGAGTCGGGACAGGGGGTTGGCTACACCTTC.

As DNA, the CDR3 is TGTGCCAGCAGCTTATCAGGGGGCAGAAAAAATCAGCCCCAGCATTTT. It translates to CASSLSGGRKNQPQHF. The chain links TRBV7-2 to TRBJ1-5; 8 nucleotides match TRBD1. The CDR3 runs to 16 residues. V lost 2 bases and J lost 4; bases outside the gene matches: 7. Germline CDR1 is SGHTA and CDR2 is FQGNSA.

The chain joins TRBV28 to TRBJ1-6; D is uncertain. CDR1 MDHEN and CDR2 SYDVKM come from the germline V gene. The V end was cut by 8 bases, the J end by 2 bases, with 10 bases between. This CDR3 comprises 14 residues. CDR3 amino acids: CASDDLAYNSPLHF. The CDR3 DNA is TGTGCCAGCGATGATCTAGCCTATAATTCACCCCTCCACTTT.

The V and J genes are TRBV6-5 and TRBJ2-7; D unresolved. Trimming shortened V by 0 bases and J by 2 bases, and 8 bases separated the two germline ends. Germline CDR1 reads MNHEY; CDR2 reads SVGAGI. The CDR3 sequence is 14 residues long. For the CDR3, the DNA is TGTGCCAGCAGTTACTCTTGGCCTGCCTACGAGCAGTACTTC. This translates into CASSYSWPAYEQYF.

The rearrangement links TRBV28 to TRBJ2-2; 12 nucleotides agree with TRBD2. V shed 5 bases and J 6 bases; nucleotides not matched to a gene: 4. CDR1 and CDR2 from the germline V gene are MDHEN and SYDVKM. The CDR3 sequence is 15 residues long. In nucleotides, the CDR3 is TGTGCCAGCAGTCTAGCGGGAGGGCCCGCCGGGGAGCTGTTTTTT. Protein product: CASSLAGGPAGELFF.